Listed below are T cell receptor beta chains from one sample, sequenced in a study of T cell changes during pregnancy in multiple sclerosis. Here immunoSEQ multiplex PCR was the method, and the copy in TCRdb shows in-frame clones only, minus some. The sample carries 20,000 to 25,000 clones, about 86% recorded once. Sample: CD4+ T cells from peripheral blood mononuclear cells, taken in the first trimester of pregnancy. Receptor source: a female donor in good health, enrolled as a control in a pregnancy study. Each CDR3 is given with its conserved first and last residue. The D gene is left open where the match is weak. The listing skips clone size in some rows; elsewhere it reads once, few, many or a size class.

>TRBV10-3|NA|TRBJ2-7|NA
TGTGCCATCAGTGCCGGGACTCTGGGCGAGCAGTACTTC
CAISAGTLGEQYF
>TRBV10-2|NA|TRBJ2-7|NA
TGCGCCAGCAGTGGAGGGGGAAACGAGCAGTACTTC
CASSGGGNEQYF
>TRBV5-1|NA|TRBJ2-7|NA
TGCGCCAGCAGCCCGCGAACTAGCTACGAGCAGTACTTC
CASSPRTSYEQYF
>TRBV5-6|TRBD1|TRBJ1-6|NA
TGTGCCAGCAGCGGCCTTTTGGACAGGGGTGATTCACCCCTCCACTTT
CASSGLLDRGDSPLHF
>TRBV29-1|NA|TRBJ2-7|NA
TGCAGCGTTGAAATCGCCGGGTGGGAGCAGTACTTC
CSVEIAGWEQYF
>TRBV6-1|NA|TRBJ2-1|NA
TGTGCCAGCAGTGCAATGAGCTCCTACAATGAGCAGTTCTTC
CASSAMSSYNEQFF
>TRBV7-2|TRBD2|TRBJ2-5|once
TGTGCCAGCAGCTCGGGACTAGCGGGAGCGTCCGGGACCCAGTACTTC
CASSSGLAGASGTQYF
>TRBV28|NA|TRBJ1-1|NA
TGTGCCAGCAGTTTGGGAGCCCGGAACACTGAAGCTTTCTTT
CASSLGARNTEAFF
>TRBV7-8|NA|TRBJ1-5|NA
TGTGCCAGCAGCTACCAGATTCAGCCCCAGCATTTT
CASSYQIQPQHF
>TRBV29-1|NA|TRBJ2-5|NA
TGCAGCGTTGAAAATTACCAGGGCCGGGAGACCCAGTACTTC
CSVENYQGRETQYF
>TRBV28|NA|TRBJ2-7|few
TGTGCCTCCCGGCCGGGCAGGGGATCGGTAGGGAACTACGAGCAGTACTTC
CASRPGRGSVGNYEQYF
>TRBV18|NA|TRBJ1-5|NA
TGTGCCAGCTCACTTGACCCTGCGGAGCCCCAGCATTTT
CASSLDPAEPQHF
>TRBV4-3|NA|TRBJ1-4|NA
TGCGCCAGCAGCCAAGATTCGTCGGTTTCTCCGGGTGAAAAACTGTTTTTT
CASSQDSSVSPGEKLFF
>TRBV6-1|TRBD2|TRBJ2-3|NA
TGTGCCAGCAGCCTCGGACTAGCGGGCACAGATACGCAGTATTTT
CASSLGLAGTDTQYF
>TRBV7-3|NA|TRBJ2-7|few
TGTGCCAGCAGCTTAACCAGGGCGAGGGAGCAGTACTTC
CASSLTRAREQYF
>TRBV6-6|TRBD1|TRBJ2-3|NA
TGTGCCAGCAATTTGGACAGGGGGCCAGATACGCAGTATTTT
CASNLDRGPDTQYF
>TRBV18|NA|TRBJ2-5|NA
TGTGCCAGCTCTCCTAATCAAGAGACCCAGTACTTC
CASSPNQETQYF
>TRBV7-8|NA|TRBJ2-7|NA
TGTGCCAGCAGCTTAGGAAGGGGAATGGACTACGAGCAGTACTTC
CASSLGRGMDYEQYF
>TRBV5-1|NA|TRBJ2-3|NA
TGCGCCAGCGGAAGGGGCGCGGGCACAGATACGCAGTATTTT
CASGRGAGTDTQYF
>TRBV2|NA|TRBJ1-3|few
TGTGCCAGCAGTGAGGGGGGGAGCTCTGGAAACACCATATATTTT
CASSEGGSSGNTIYF
>TRBV9|NA|TRBJ1-1|NA
TGTGCCAGCAGCGTAGGGGTGTCAGGCACTGAAGCTTTCTTT
CASSVGVSGTEAFF
>TRBV4-1|TRBD2|TRBJ2-7|once
TGCGCCAGCAGCCAGGGAAGCGGGAGGTTCTCCAACGAGCAGTACTTC
CASSQGSGRFSNEQYF
>TRBV6-6|TRBD1|TRBJ2-3|NA
TGTGCCGGCAGTTATCCCCAGGGGGCTAGCACAGATACGCAGTATTTT
CAGSYPQGASTDTQYF
>TRBV6-6|NA|TRBJ2-7|medium-sized
TGTGCCAGCAGTTACGCCGACCGGAGCTCCTACGAGCAGTACTTC
CASSYADRSSYEQYF
>TRBV7-2|NA|TRBJ1-5|NA
TGTGCCAGCAGCTTAGGGGGGGGACAGCCCCAGCATTTT
CASSLGGGQPQHF
>TRBV28|TRBD2|TRBJ2-1|NA
TGTGCCAGCAGTCCCTCGACTAGCGGGAGGGCCTTGTTATTCTCCTACAATGAGCAGTTCTTC
CASSPSTSGRALLFSYNEQFF
>TRBV12-2|NA|TRBJ2-5|NA
TGTGCAAGTCGCTTACAACTAGCGGGGGTGTTGTACCAAGAGACCCAGTACTTC
CASRLQLAGVLYQETQYF
>TRBV6-6|TRBD1|TRBJ1-1|few
TGTGCCAGCAACATACAGGGGGCGAACACTGAAGCTTTCTTT
CASNIQGANTEAFF